This passage covers 31 T cell receptor beta chains from one sample sequenced in a study of blood T cell repertoires in COVID-19. Repertoires were generated with immunoSEQ multiplex PCR, while TCRdb's copy carries only in-frame clones and drops some. The data show about 69,000 clones, about 85% seen once. The sequenced material came from peripheral blood. The receptors shown here come from a man older than 75 with acute or convalescent COVID-19.

This clone came up a few times. The gene calls are TRBV19 and TRBJ2-3; 15 bases line up with TRBD2. J was trimmed by 7 bases and V by 4 bases; bases with no gene match: 15. The germline V gene encodes CDR1 LNHDA and CDR2 SQIVND (reference sequence). CDR3 length: 19 amino acids. The CDR3 region is CASSTGLAGGTRGRNTQYF. The DNA of the CDR3 is TGTGCCAGTAGTACTGGACTAGCGGGAGGGACTAGAGGCAGAAATACGCAGTATTTT.

This chain's CDR3 is CASSEGTGGNYGYTF. The CDR3 bases are TGTGCCAGCAGCGAGGGGACAGGCGGCAACTATGGCTACACCTTC. V usage is TRBV2 and J usage is TRBJ1-2, with 8 bases lining up with TRBD1. Germline V gene lookup returns CDR1 SNHLY and CDR2 FYNNEI. J was trimmed by 2 bases and V by 6 bases; bases with no gene match: 8. CDR3 length equals 15 residues. Full variable domain (rest looked up from reference TRBV2 and TRBJ1-2): EPEVTQTPSHQVTQMGQEVILRCVPISNHLYFYWYRQILGQKVEFLVSFYNNEISEKSEIFDDQFSVERPDGSNFTLKIRSTKLEDSAMYFCASSEGTGGNYGYTFGSGTRLTVV.

The rearrangement joins TRBV6-5 to TRBJ1-2; no definite D call. Trimming pared 5 bases from V and 8 bases from J, leaving 18 bases between. The CDR3 consists of 14 residues. Germline-derived CDR1 and CDR2 are MNHEY and SVGAGI. The CDR3: CASSRPGSYIGYTF. The DNA of the CDR3 is TGTGCCAGCAGTCGGCCCGGGTCCTATATCGGCTACACCTTC.

The chain combines TRBV10-1 with TRBJ2-3, with 7 bases aligning to TRBD2. Germline assignment: CDR1 WNHNN and CDR2 SYGVQD (reference sequence). V lost 4 bases, J lost 3 bases, and 4 bases stayed unmatched. The CDR3 totals 14 residues. Written as DNA, the CDR3 is TGCGCCAGCAGTGCCCGGGGGGTAACAGATACGCAGTATTTT. It encodes CASSARGVTDTQYF.

The chain is built from TRBV18 and TRBJ1-3; 7 nucleotides line up with TRBD1. V shed 3 bases, J shed 3 bases, and the junction held 14 bases outside the gene matches. The length of the CDR3 is 18 residues. Per the germline V gene, CDR1 is KGHSH and CDR2 is LQKENI. CDR3 in amino acids: CASSPLARQGALGNTIYF. CDR3 DNA sequence: TGTGCCAGCTCACCCCTCGCCCGACAGGGCGCACTTGGAAACACCATATATTTT.

The chain is built from TRBV4-3 and TRBJ1-2, with 12 bases that match TRBD1. Germline V gene data show CDR1 as LGHNA and CDR2 as YSLEER. After removal of 2 bases from V and 9 bases from J, the junction contained 7 bases not matched to a gene. The CDR3 contains 15 residues. The DNA for the CDR3 is TGCGCCAGCAGCCAACCAGGGACAGGGGGCATCAGCTACACCTTC. This translates into CASSQPGTGGISYTF.

The chain employs TRBV6-5 and TRBJ2-2; 9 nucleotides match TRBD2. V trimming: 7 bases; J trimming: 1 base; junction bases outside the gene matches: 4. Germline V gives CDR1 MNHEY, CDR2 SVGAGI. The CDR3 totals 15 residues. The CDR3 here is CASKWTSVNTGELFF. The CDR3 nucleotides read TGTGCCAGCAAGTGGACTAGCGTGAACACCGGGGAGCTGTTTTTT.

The chain combines TRBV6-5 with TRBJ2-3; D unresolved. V was cut by 2 bases and J by 2 bases, with 8 bases left in between. CDR1 MNHEY and CDR2 SVGAGI come from the germline V gene. The CDR3 consists of 14 residues. The CDR3 nucleotides are TGTGCCAGCAGTTACAGCGTCGCCACAGATACGCAGTATTTT. The encoded protein is CASSYSVATDTQYF.

A few counts support this clone. The chain recombines TRBV7-2 with TRBJ2-5; D is possibly TRBD2 (5 bases). Germline V gene lookup returns CDR1 SGHTA and CDR2 FQGNSA. The V gene lost 2 bases and the J gene lost 2 bases, with 9 bases spanning the gap. The CDR3 loop spans 14 amino acids. The DNA of the CDR3 is TGTGCCAGCAGCTTATCCGGGAAACAAGAGACCCAGTACTTC. This codes for CASSLSGKQETQYF.

V gene TRBV30 combines with J gene TRBJ1-1, with D possibly matching TRBD1 (6 bases). V was shortened by 2 bases and J by 0 bases, with 10 bases between the two germline ends. Germline V gene lookup returns CDR1 GTSNPN and CDR2 SVGIG (reference sequence). CDR3 length equals 14 residues. The DNA for the CDR3 is TGTGCCTGGAGTAACAGGGATATGAACACTGAAGCTTTCTTT. This translates into CAWSNRDMNTEAFF.

The chain has TRBV7-2 and TRBJ1-2; TRBD1 agrees at 8 bases. CDR3 length: 14 amino acids. V gave up 4 bases and J gave up 2 bases; unmatched junction bases: 3. Germline V gene data show CDR1 as SGHTA and CDR2 as FQGNSA. This chain's CDR3 is CASSSRTGNYGYTF. The DNA for the CDR3 is TGTGCCAGCAGCTCTAGGACAGGGAACTATGGCTACACCTTC.

Here the CDR3 reads CASSVEKQGTAFF. Written as DNA, the CDR3 is TGTGCCAGCAGCGTAGAGAAACAGGGTACGGCTTTCTTT. The chain is built from TRBV9 and TRBJ1-1, with D maybe TRBD1 (6 bases). V was trimmed by 0 bases and J by 11 bases, leaving 14 bases between them. The germline gives CDR1 SGDLS, CDR2 YYNGEE. The CDR3 extends over 13 amino acids.

The chain couples TRBV6-5 to TRBJ1-5; 7 bases align to TRBD1. The germline gives CDR1 MNHEY, CDR2 SVGAGI. Unmatched junction bases numbered 3, after V lost 5 bases and J lost 2 bases. This CDR3 is built from 14 residues. In nucleotides, the CDR3 is TGTGCCAGCAGTAATACAGGGGGCAATCAGCCCCAGCATTTT. This sequence encodes CASSNTGGNQPQHF.

V is TRBV24-1 and J is TRBJ2-1, with 8 nucleotides matching TRBD2. CDR1 is KGHDR and CDR2 is SFDVKD in the germline V gene. J lost 12 bases, V lost 4 bases, and 10 bases had no gene match. This CDR3 is 14 amino acids long. Here the CDR3 reads CATSEGLGKVGQFF. CDR3 sequence (DNA): TGTGCCACCAGTGAGGGACTAGGCAAGGTGGGGCAGTTCTTC.

The rearrangement joins TRBV10-3 to TRBJ2-7; 16 nucleotides match TRBD2. The CDR3 covers 15 residues. Trimming cost V 0 bases and J 8 bases; bases outside gene matches: 1. CDR1 and CDR2 (germline): ENHRY, SYGVKD. The CDR3 sequence: CAISESGLAGGKQYF. The CDR3, as DNA: TGTGCCATCAGTGAGTCGGGACTAGCGGGAGGGAAGCAGTACTTC.

The chain links TRBV6-5 to TRBJ1-4, with 9 bases fitting TRBD1. Trimming removed 6 bases from V and 8 bases from J; junction bases left unmatched: 7. Germline V gene data show CDR1 as MNHEY and CDR2 as SVGAGI. This CDR3 has 14 amino acids. The CDR3, as DNA: TGTGCCAGCAGCCGAAGACAGGGGGGAGAAAAACTGTTTTTT. It specifies CASSRRQGGEKLFF.

The sample holds one count of this clone. The genes are TRBV2 and TRBJ1-4, with no clear D. CDR1 SNHLY and CDR2 FYNNEI come from the germline V gene. V lost 6 bases and J 6 bases, leaving 8 bases between the germline ends. The CDR3 totals 12 residues. The DNA for the CDR3 is TGTGCCAGCAGGGAGAGGGATGAAAAACTGTTTTTT. Translated: CASRERDEKLFF.

This chain joins TRBV14 and TRBJ1-2; tentatively, D is TRBD1 (5 bases). Deletions cut 4 bases from V and 4 bases from J, with 19 bases between. Germline V gene data show CDR1 as SGHDN and CDR2 as FVKESK. The CDR3 is 16 amino acids. The CDR3 DNA is TGTGCCAGCAGCCCCTCCCGTTCAAAGGGGCCCTATGGCTACACCTTC. Translated, it gives CASSPSRSKGPYGYTF.

V and J are TRBV3-1 (or the pseudogene TRBV3-2) and TRBJ2-1; D not resolved. V was clipped by 1 base and J by 6 bases, with 16 bases between them. This CDR3 is 16 amino acids long. Germline V lookup: CDR1 LGHDT, CDR2 YNNKEL (reference sequence). CDR3 sequence (DNA): TGTGCCAGCAGCCAAGCGCTACGCTTACCCACCAATGAGCAGTTCTTC. Its protein product is CASSQALRLPTNEQFF.

In its sample, this clone was seen a few times. The genes are TRBV10-3 and TRBJ1-5, with TRBD1 identical over 10 bases. The germline V gene has CDR1 ENHRY and CDR2 SYGVKD. After removal of 4 bases from V and 2 bases from J, the junction contained 2 bases not matched to a gene. The CDR3 contains 15 residues. CDR3 sequence reads: CAISGTGGGNQPQHF. Here the CDR3 DNA reads TGTGCCATCAGTGGGACAGGGGGAGGCAATCAGCCCCAGCATTTT.

The V and J genes are TRBV19 and TRBJ2-6; a possible D gene is TRBD2 (5 bases). Germline values: CDR1 LNHDA, CDR2 SQIVND (reference sequence). This CDR3 spans 14 amino acids. V was clipped by 8 bases and J by 0 bases, with 8 bases between them. The CDR3 DNA sequence: TGTGCCAGTCTTGCGGGCTCTGGGGCCAACGTCCTGACTTTC. Encoded protein: CASLAGSGANVLTF.

The rearrangement uses TRBV5-1 and TRBJ2-7, with 9 nucleotides matching TRBD2. CDR1 and CDR2 from the germline V gene are SGHRS and YFSETQ. The V segment lost 5 bases and the J segment 1 base; nucleotides outside the gene matches: 4. The CDR3 is 14 amino acids. The CDR3 sequence: CASRVTSGSYEQYF. DNA for the CDR3: TGCGCCAGCAGGGTGACTAGCGGATCCTACGAGCAGTACTTC.

This chain connects TRBV5-1 to TRBJ2-1, with D maybe TRBD2 (6 bases). Germline values: CDR1 SGHRS, CDR2 YFSETQ. The CDR3 is made up of 15 amino acids. The ends were cut back, 2 bases at V and 0 bases at J, with 9 bases in the middle. In DNA, the CDR3 is TGCGCCAGCAGCTTCGGAGGGGTCTCCTACAATGAGCAGTTCTTC. Translated, it gives CASSFGGVSYNEQFF.

The chain couples TRBV23-1 to TRBJ2-5, with 9 bases fitting TRBD1. TRBV23-1 is assigned to the ORF class and has an uncertain function. The CDR3 has 16 residues. The trim removed 4 bases at V and 2 bases at J, leaving 8 bases unmatched. CDR3 sequence: CASSLPWDREQETQYF. As DNA, the CDR3 is TGCGCCAGCAGTCTACCATGGGACAGGGAGCAAGAGACCCAGTACTTC.

This chain links TRBV5-1 with TRBJ2-5; TRBD1 matches at 8 bases. The V segment lost 3 bases and the J segment 4 bases; nucleotides outside the gene matches: 11. The length of the CDR3 is 16 residues. CDR1 SGHRS and CDR2 YFSETQ come from the germline V gene. The CDR3: CASSYNQGALPETQYF. Written as DNA, the CDR3 is TGCGCCAGCAGCTACAACCAGGGGGCTCTCCCAGAGACCCAGTACTTC.

The chain has TRBV6-5 and TRBJ1-1; D is possibly TRBD1 (6 bases). Per the germline V gene, CDR1 is MNHEY and CDR2 is SVGAGI. The V gene lost 3 bases and the J gene lost 1 base, with 12 bases spanning the gap. CDR3 size: 15 residues. DNA for the CDR3: TGTGCCAGCAGTTATTCTAGGACAGCGAACACTGAAGCTTTCTTT. Protein product: CASSYSRTANTEAFF.

The gene calls are TRBV6-5 and TRBJ2-1, with D maybe TRBD1 (6 bases). Germline V CDR1 and CDR2: MNHEY, SVGAGI. This CDR3 contains 12 residues. Trimming removed 10 bases from V and 7 bases from J, with 14 bases in between. CDR3 nucleotide sequence: TGTGCCATCTCACAGGGTCCAAATGAGCAGTTCTTC. It encodes CAISQGPNEQFF.

The chain combines TRBV12-5 with TRBJ2-3; the D gene is possibly TRBD2 (6 bases). The CDR3 is made up of 17 amino acids. CDR1 is LGHNT, CDR2 FRNRAP, per germline. V lost 1 base and J 3 bases, leaving 17 bases between the germline ends. CDR3 sequence: CASGLGDGTSQTDTQYF. The CDR3 DNA follows: TGTGCTAGTGGTTTGGGGGACGGGACTTCCCAGACAGATACGCAGTATTTT. Drawing the rest from reference TRBV12-5 and TRBJ2-3, the complete variable domain is DARVTQTPRHKVTEMGQEVTMRCQPILGHNTVFWYRQTMMQGLELLAYFRNRAPLDDSGMPKDRFSAEMPDATLATLKIQPSEPRDSAVYFCASGLGDGTSQTDTQYFGPGTRLTVL.

This clone was counted a few times. The rearrangement joins TRBV2 to TRBJ2-7; D not certain. Germline CDR1 reads SNHLY; CDR2 reads FYNNEI. This CDR3 comprises 12 residues. Trimming left V 7 bases short and J 0 bases short, with 7 bases between. The CDR3 DNA is TGTGCCAGCATTCGAGGCTCCTACGAGCAGTACTTC. Protein sequence: CASIRGSYEQYF.

The chain couples TRBV30 to TRBJ2-5; no reliable D call. Trimming stripped 0 bases from V and 2 bases from J, with 7 bases between. CDR1 is GTSNPN, CDR2 SVGIG, per germline (reference sequence). The CDR3 runs 13 residues. The chain's CDR3 is CAWSVGAQETQYF. In DNA form, the CDR3 reads TGTGCCTGGAGTGTAGGAGCTCAAGAGACCCAGTACTTC.

This clone was seen just once. V usage is TRBV19 and J usage is TRBJ1-1, with 11 bases matching TRBD1. CDR1 and CDR2 (germline): LNHDA, SQIVND (reference sequence). This CDR3 spans 15 amino acids. J gave up 4 bases and V 8 bases, and 9 bases lay outside the gene matches. Written as DNA, the CDR3 is TGTGCCAGTGGCCGGACAGGGGGCGAGAGCACTGAAGCTTTCTTT. Its translation: CASGRTGGESTEAFF.